The clone carrying this T cell receptor (beta chain) showed up just once. V lost 5 bases, J lost 3 bases, and 15 bases stayed unmatched. The CDR3 contains 17 residues. Looked up from germline, CDR1 is MDHEN and CDR2 is SYDVKM. The data belong to a study of blood T cell repertoires in COVID-19. As for the study in general: Acute-phase and convalescent COVID-19 samples originated in the United States, Italy and Spain. Sample material is recorded as cDNA or gDNA derived from T cells, B-cell-depleted T cells, or PBMCs.

Original processing methods: Nucleated cell number was recorded as an estimate derived from reference gene primer amplification. Method: immunoSEQ multiplex PCR; TCRdb's copy keeps in-frame clones and lacks some. V, J and clone size are those of that table, while D and trimming were read from the DNA. The sample lists 140,000 to 150,000 clones; approximately 80% were seen once. The sample taken for sequencing was peripheral blood. The clonotype was recovered from a woman aged 40 to 50 with active or convalescent COVID-19. The J gene is TRBJ2-7, the V gene TRBV28, with TRBD1 identical over 8 bases. This CDR3 is CASSTSRGRFPNYEQYF. CDR3 coding DNA: TGTGCCAGCAGTACCTCCAGGGGGCGCTTCCCTAACTACGAGCAGTACTTC. Full variable domain (remainder filled in from reference TRBV28 and TRBJ2-7): DVKVTQSSRYLVKRTGEKVFLECVQDMDHENMFWYRQDPGLGLRLIYFSYDVKMKEKGDIPEGYSVSREKKERFSLILESASTNQTSMYLCASSTSRGRFPNYEQYFGPGTRLTVT.